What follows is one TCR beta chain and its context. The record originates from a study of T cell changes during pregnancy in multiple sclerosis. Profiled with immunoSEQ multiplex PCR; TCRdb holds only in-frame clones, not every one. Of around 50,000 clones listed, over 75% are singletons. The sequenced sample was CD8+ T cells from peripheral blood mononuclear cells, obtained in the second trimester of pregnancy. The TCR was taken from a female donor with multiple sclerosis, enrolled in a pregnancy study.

CDR3 protein: CASSSPFSSGHTGELFF. DNA of the CDR3: TGTGCCAGCAGTTCCCCCTTTAGTAGCGGACACACCGGGGAGCTGTTTTTT. This chain joins TRBV27 and TRBJ2-2; a possible D gene is TRBD2 (6 bases). The CDR3 is 17 residues long. V was trimmed by 4 bases and J by 3 bases, leaving 18 bases between them. Germline assignment: CDR1 MNHEY and CDR2 SMNVEV (reference sequence).